This T cell receptor (beta chain) was identified in a study of shared clonotypes between healthy human individuals. Findings and caveats of the study: Sample collection involved blood only; tissue repertoires are likely different.

CD8 cells regarded as naive lacked CD45RO, were positively chosen for CCR7, and omitted terminally differentiated effector memory CD45RA+ cells. Profiling relied on immunoSEQ multiplex PCR, and the TCRdb table lists in-frame clones only, not all of them. The profile shows some 2 million clones, approximately 95% of them singletons. This CDR3 contains 13 residues. Unmatched junction bases numbered 4, after V lost 7 bases and J lost 1 base. Germline CDR1 and CDR2: SQVTM and ANQGSEA. About this clone: Antigen unknown. This sample also contains other DNA sequences that code for the same CDR3.

The sample consisted of naive CD8+ T cells sorted from blood. V usage is TRBV29-1 and J usage is TRBJ1-1, with 9 positions matching TRBD1. This clonotype originated in a man younger than 35 in good health. This CDR3 is CSAVGQGNTEAFF. CDR3 coding DNA: TGCAGCGCCGTGGGACAGGGGAACACTGAAGCTTTCTTT.